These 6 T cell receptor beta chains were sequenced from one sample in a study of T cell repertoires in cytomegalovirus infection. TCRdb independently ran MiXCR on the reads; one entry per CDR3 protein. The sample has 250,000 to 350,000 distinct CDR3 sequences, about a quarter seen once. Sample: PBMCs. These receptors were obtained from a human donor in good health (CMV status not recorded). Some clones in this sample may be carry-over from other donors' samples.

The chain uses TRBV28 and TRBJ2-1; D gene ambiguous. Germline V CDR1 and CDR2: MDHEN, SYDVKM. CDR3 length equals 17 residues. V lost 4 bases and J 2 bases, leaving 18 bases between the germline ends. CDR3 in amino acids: CASSSTESLSPYNEQFF. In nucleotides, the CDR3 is TGTGCCAGCAGTTCAACGGAGTCTCTTAGCCCCTACAATGAGCAGTTCTTC.

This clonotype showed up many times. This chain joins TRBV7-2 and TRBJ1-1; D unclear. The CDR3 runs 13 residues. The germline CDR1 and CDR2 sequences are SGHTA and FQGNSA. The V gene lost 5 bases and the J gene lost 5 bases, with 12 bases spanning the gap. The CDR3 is CASSKGRGTEAFF. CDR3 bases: TGTGCCAGCAGCAAAGGGCGAGGAACTGAAGCTTTCTTT.

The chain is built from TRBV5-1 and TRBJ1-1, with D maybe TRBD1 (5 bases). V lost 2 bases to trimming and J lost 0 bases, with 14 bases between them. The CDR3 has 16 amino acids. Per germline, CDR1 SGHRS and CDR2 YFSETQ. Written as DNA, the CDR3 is TGCGCCAGCAGCTTCACGGCAGGGATCATGAACACTGAAGCTTTCTTT. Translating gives CASSFTAGIMNTEAFF.

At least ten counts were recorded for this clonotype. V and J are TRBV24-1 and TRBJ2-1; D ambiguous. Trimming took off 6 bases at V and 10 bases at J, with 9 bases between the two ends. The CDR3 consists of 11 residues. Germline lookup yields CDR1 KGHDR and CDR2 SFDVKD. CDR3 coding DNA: TGTGCCACCAGTCGTGCTATCGAGCAGTTCTTC. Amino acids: CATSRAIEQFF.

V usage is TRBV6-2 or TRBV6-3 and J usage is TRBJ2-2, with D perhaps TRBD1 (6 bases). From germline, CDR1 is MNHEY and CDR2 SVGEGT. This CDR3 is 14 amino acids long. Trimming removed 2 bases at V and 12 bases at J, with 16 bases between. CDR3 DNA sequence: TGTGCCAGCAGTTACGTGTCAGGGGAACAGCAGCTGTTTTTT. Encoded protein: CASSYVSGEQQLFF.

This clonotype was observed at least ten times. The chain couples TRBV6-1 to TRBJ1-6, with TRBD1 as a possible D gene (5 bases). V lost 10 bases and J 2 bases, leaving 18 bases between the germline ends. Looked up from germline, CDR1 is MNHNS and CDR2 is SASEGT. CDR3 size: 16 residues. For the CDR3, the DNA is TGTGCCACCAACCCCAGAAGGGGCGCCTATAATTCACCCCTCCACTTT. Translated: CATNPRRGAYNSPLHF.